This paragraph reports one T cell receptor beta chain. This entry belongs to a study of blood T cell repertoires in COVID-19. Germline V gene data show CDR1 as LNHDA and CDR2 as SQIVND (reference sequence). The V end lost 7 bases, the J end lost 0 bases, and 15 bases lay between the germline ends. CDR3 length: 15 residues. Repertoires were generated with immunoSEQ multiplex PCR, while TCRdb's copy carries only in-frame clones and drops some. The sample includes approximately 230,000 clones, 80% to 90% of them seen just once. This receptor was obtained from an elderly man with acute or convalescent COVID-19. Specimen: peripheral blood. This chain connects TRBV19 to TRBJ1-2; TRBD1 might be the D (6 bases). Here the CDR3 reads CASTVLDSPNYGYTF. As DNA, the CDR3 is TGTGCCAGTACTGTATTGGACAGCCCTAACTATGGCTACACCTTC.